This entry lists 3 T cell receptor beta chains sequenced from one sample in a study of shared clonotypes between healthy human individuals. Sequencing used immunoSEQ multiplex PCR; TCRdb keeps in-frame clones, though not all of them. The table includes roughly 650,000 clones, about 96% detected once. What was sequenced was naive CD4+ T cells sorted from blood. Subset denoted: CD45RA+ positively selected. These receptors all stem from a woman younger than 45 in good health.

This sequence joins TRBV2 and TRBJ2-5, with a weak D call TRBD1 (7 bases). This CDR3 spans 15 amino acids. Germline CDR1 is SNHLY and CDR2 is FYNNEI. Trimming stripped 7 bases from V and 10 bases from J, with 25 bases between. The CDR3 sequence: CASMRDSQLALVQYF. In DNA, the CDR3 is TGTGCCAGCATGCGGGACAGCCAACTTGCATTGGTCCAGTACTTC.

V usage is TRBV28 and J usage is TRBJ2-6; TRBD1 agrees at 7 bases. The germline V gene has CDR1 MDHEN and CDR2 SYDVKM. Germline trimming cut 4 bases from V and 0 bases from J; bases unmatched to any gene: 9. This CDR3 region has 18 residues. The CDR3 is CASSSGTDLTSGANVLTF. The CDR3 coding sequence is TGTGCCAGCAGTTCCGGGACAGATCTGACCTCTGGGGCCAACGTCCTGACTTTC.

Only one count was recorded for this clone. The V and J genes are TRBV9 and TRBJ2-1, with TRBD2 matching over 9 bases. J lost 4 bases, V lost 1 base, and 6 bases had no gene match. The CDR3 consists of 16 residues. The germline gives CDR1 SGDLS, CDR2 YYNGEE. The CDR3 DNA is TGTGCCAGCAGCGTATCTGGACTAGCGCTTTACAATGAGCAGTTCTTC. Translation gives CASSVSGLALYNEQFF.